Shown below are 29 T cell receptor beta chains from a single sample sequenced in a study of control samples from healthy donors and cancer patients. Method: immunoSEQ multiplex PCR; TCRdb's copy keeps in-frame clones and lacks some. Counted here are approximately 150,000 clones, more than 90% occurring once; the ten biggest clones make up just over 2%. Sequenced material: blood. The source is a woman aged 40 to 50 in good health.

This rearrangement joins TRBV5-4 to TRBJ1-6, with TRBD1 matching over 9 bases. Germline V CDR1 and CDR2: SGHNT, YYREEE (reference sequence). This CDR3 contains 14 residues. With 5 bases clipped from V and 10 bases from J, the junction kept 7 bases outside the gene matches. CDR3 residues: CASRTDRGESPLHF. CDR3 bases: TGTGCCAGCAGAACGGACAGGGGTGAATCACCCCTCCACTTT. Combining the CDR3 with reference TRBV5-4 and TRBJ1-6 gives the whole variable domain ETGVTQSPTHLIKTRGQQVTLRCSSQSGHNTVSWYQQALGQGPQFIFQYYREEENGRGNFPPRFSGLQFPNYSSELNVNALELDDSALYLCASRTDRGESPLHFGNGTRLTVT.

The chain joins TRBV12-3 or TRBV12-4 to TRBJ2-7; the D is unclear. This CDR3 is 12 amino acids long. The V and J ends lost 5 bases and 6 bases respectively, with 11 bases between them. CDR3 residues: CASSPRWGEQYF. In nucleotides, the CDR3 is TGTGCCAGCAGTCCCCGGTGGGGCGAGCAGTACTTC.

The chain recombines TRBV6-5 with TRBJ1-1, with TRBD1 matching 7 bases. CDR3 length: 15 residues. The ends lost 2 bases at V and 8 bases at J; junction bases unmatched: 11. The germline CDR1 and CDR2 sequences are MNHEY and SVGAGI. Here the CDR3 DNA reads TGTGCCAGCAGTTACGCCAGGGGGGCTCCCAGCGAAGCTTTCTTT. Amino acids: CASSYARGAPSEAFF.

The J gene is TRBJ2-1, the V gene TRBV28; TRBD1 aligns across 8 bases. The trim removed 6 bases at V and 15 bases at J, leaving 16 bases unmatched. From germline, CDR1 is MDHEN and CDR2 SYDVKM. The CDR3 extends over 14 amino acids. This CDR3 is CASRQTGEGPFWFF. CDR3 coding DNA: TGTGCCAGCAGGCAGACAGGGGAAGGGCCTTTTTGGTTCTTC.

This clone appeared once. This chain uses TRBV13 with TRBJ1-1, with TRBD1 as a possible D gene (6 bases). Trimming pared 3 bases from V and 7 bases from J, leaving 15 bases between. The CDR3 consists of 14 residues. Germline V lookup: CDR1 PRHDT, CDR2 FYEKMQ (reference sequence). The CDR3 nucleotides read TGTGCCAGCAGCTTGGGGGCAGGGGTGGATGAAGCTTTCTTT. Its translation: CASSLGAGVDEAFF.

The rearrangement joins TRBV7-2 to TRBJ2-7; no clear D gene. Germline V gene lookup returns CDR1 SGHTA and CDR2 FQGNSA. The CDR3 runs 12 residues. V was clipped by 2 bases and J by 4 bases, with 6 bases between them. CDR3 loop: CASSLSGYEQYF. The DNA for the CDR3 is TGTGCCAGCAGCTTATCTGGGTACGAGCAGTACTTC. Full variable domain (rest looked up from reference TRBV7-2 and TRBJ2-7): GAGVSQSPSNKVTEKGKDVELRCDPISGHTALYWYRQSLGQGLEFLIYFQGNSAPDKSGLPSDRFSAERTGGSVSTLTIQRTQQEDSAVYLCASSLSGYEQYFGPGTRLTVT.

The chain is built from TRBV13 and TRBJ2-7; 9 nucleotides line up with TRBD2. The CDR3 is made up of 14 amino acids. From germline, CDR1 is PRHDT and CDR2 FYEKMQ (reference sequence). V was pared by 5 bases and J by 0 bases, with 2 bases of the junction left unmatched. The CDR3 nucleotides read TGTGCCAGCAGCATAGCGGGGGCCTCCTACGAGCAGTACTTC. Protein: CASSIAGASYEQYF. Full variable domain (rest looked up from reference TRBV13 and TRBJ2-7): AAGVIQSPRHLIKEKRETATLKCYPIPRHDTVYWYQQGPGQDPQFLISFYEKMQSDKGSIPDRFSAQQFSDYHSELNMSSLELGDSALYFCASSIAGASYEQYFGPGTRLTVT.

This sequence joins TRBV7-6 and TRBJ1-1; possible D gene TRBD1, 5 bases. Germline CDR1 reads SGHVS; CDR2 reads FNYEAQ. V lost 4 bases to trimming and J lost 1 base, with 7 bases between them. The CDR3 is made up of 13 amino acids. In DNA, the CDR3 is TGTGCCAGCAGCTCCGACAGGAACACTGAAGCTTTCTTT. Encoded protein: CASSSDRNTEAFF.

The chain joins TRBV10-3 to TRBJ2-7, with 8 bases identical to TRBD1. Germline values: CDR1 ENHRY, CDR2 SYGVKD. V was clipped by 11 bases and J by 2 bases; unmatched bases: 8. This CDR3 has 13 amino acids. As DNA, the CDR3 is TGTGCCCTCTCAGGGGGCCAAACCTACGAGCAGTACTTC. This codes for CALSGGQTYEQYF.

This clone showed up just once. The gene calls are TRBV19 and TRBJ2-1; either TRBD1 or TRBD2 may fit D (6 bases each). The CDR3 length is 15 residues. The V end lost 3 bases, the J end lost 6 bases, and 15 bases lay between the germline ends. Germline CDR1 and CDR2: LNHDA and SQIVND (reference sequence). DNA of the CDR3: TGTGCCAGTAGTATGGGGGGCAGGGCCCCCAATGAGCAGTTCTTC. It specifies CASSMGGRAPNEQFF.

The V and J genes are TRBV15 and TRBJ2-7; 10 bases match TRBD1. V gave up 3 bases and J gave up 8 bases; unmatched junction bases: 10. CDR3 size: 15 residues. The V gene's germline CDR1 is LNHNV and CDR2 YYDKDF (reference sequence). This CDR3 is CATSSSPGTGEKQYF. CDR3 coding DNA: TGTGCCACCAGCAGTTCCCCCGGGACAGGGGAGAAGCAGTACTTC.

This clone was recorded once. The junction does not match germline at one end; this may be a read error. The J gene is TRBJ1-1, the V gene TRBV10-3; D may be TRBD1 (5 bases). Germline loops: CDR1 ENHRY, CDR2 SYGVKD. This CDR3 is built from 12 residues. CDR3 nucleotides: TGCACCAAGAATTCGAGGAGGGGTGAAGCTTTCTTT. It translates to CTKNSRRGEAFF.

This rearrangement joins TRBV5-4 to TRBJ2-7; D gene uncertain. The germline V and J ends were trimmed by 3 bases and 0 bases, with 10 bases remaining between them. CDR3 length equals 14 residues. Per the germline V gene, CDR1 is SGHNT and CDR2 is YYREEE (reference sequence). The DNA for the CDR3 is TGTGCCAGCAGCTCCACCCATAGCTCCTACGAGCAGTACTTC. Encoded protein: CASSSTHSSYEQYF.

The chain is built from TRBV29-1 and TRBJ2-7; tentatively, D is TRBD2 (6 bases). The CDR3 has 13 amino acids. The V gene lost 7 bases and the J gene lost 3 bases, with 16 bases spanning the gap. Germline V gene data show CDR1 as SQVTM and CDR2 as ANQGSEA. The CDR3 coding sequence is TGCAGCGCCCTAGACTTCGGGGGCTACGAGCAGTACTTC. Translation: CSALDFGGYEQYF.

V gene TRBV4-1 combines with J gene TRBJ1-6; D is possibly TRBD1 (6 bases). The CDR3 runs 19 residues. Germline V gene lookup returns CDR1 MGHRA and CDR2 YSYEKL. The V end lost 0 bases, the J end lost 10 bases, and 25 bases lay between the germline ends. This chain's CDR3 is CASSQDPVVGRGRGSPLHF. Here the CDR3 DNA reads TGCGCCAGCAGCCAAGATCCAGTGGTAGGCAGGGGAAGGGGGTCACCCCTCCACTTT.

This chain uses TRBV10-3 with TRBJ2-7; D gene uncertain. The CDR3 runs 12 residues. The germline CDR1 and CDR2 sequences are ENHRY and SYGVKD. Trimming stripped 7 bases from V and 2 bases from J, with 9 bases between. This CDR3 reads CAIKSETYEQYF. The CDR3 nucleotides are TGTGCCATCAAGTCCGAGACCTACGAGCAGTACTTC.

The chain joins TRBV7-9 to TRBJ1-4; unclear D gene. Trimming pared 5 bases from V and 8 bases from J, leaving 18 bases between. This CDR3 has 15 amino acids. CDR1 is SEHNR, CDR2 FQNEAQ, per germline (reference sequence). In nucleotides, the CDR3 is TGTGCCAGCAGCCTTCGGGATCTCACGCCCGAAAAACTGTTTTTT. This translates into CASSLRDLTPEKLFF.

The CDR3 reads CASSLPGLAGNEQYF. In DNA, the CDR3 is TGTGCCAGCAGTTTACCGGGACTAGCGGGGAATGAGCAGTACTTC. The chain uses TRBV2 and TRBJ2-7, with 13 bases fitting TRBD2. The CDR3 consists of 15 residues. J lost 7 bases, V lost 5 bases, and 8 bases had no gene match. CDR1 is SNHLY, CDR2 FYNNEI, per germline. Filled out from reference TRBV2 and TRBJ2-7, the complete variable domain reads EPEVTQTPSHQVTQMGQEVILRCVPISNHLYFYWYRQILGQKVEFLVSFYNNEISEKSEIFDDQFSVERPDGSNFTLKIRSTKLEDSAMYFCASSLPGLAGNEQYFGPGTRLTVT.

Comments on this clone: Other DNA sequences within the sample encode an identical CDR3. The rearrangement uses TRBV5-1 and TRBJ2-3, with 12 nucleotides matching TRBD2. The CDR3 runs to 15 residues. Germline CDR1 and CDR2: SGHRS and YFSETQ. V dropped 4 bases and J dropped 3; count of bases not matched to a gene: 3. CDR3 residues: CASSPLAGGTDTQYF. The CDR3 DNA reads as TGCGCCAGCAGCCCACTAGCGGGGGGTACAGATACGCAGTATTTT.

The gene calls are TRBV9 and TRBJ2-2, with TRBD2 matching over 12 bases. The germline gives CDR1 SGDLS, CDR2 YYNGEE. Trimming at V came to 0 bases and at J to 7 bases, leaving 13 bases not matched to a gene. CDR3 length: 19 residues. The CDR3 reads CASSVETSGGSTSLGELFF. CDR3 bases: TGTGCCAGCAGCGTAGAAACTAGCGGGGGGTCTACCTCCCTCGGGGAGCTGTTTTTT.

The sample holds one count of this clone. Other DNA sequences in this specimen translate into the identical CDR3. The CDR3 reads CASSMTGLNTEAFF. CDR3 bases: TGTGCCAGTAGTATGACAGGTTTGAACACTGAAGCTTTCTTT. This sequence joins TRBV19 and TRBJ1-1, with TRBD1 as a possible D gene (6 bases). CDR3 length equals 14 residues. V gave up 3 bases and J gave up 0 bases, with 8 bases separating them. Germline V gene data show CDR1 as LNHDA and CDR2 as SQIVND (reference sequence).

This clone was recorded only once. This chain links TRBV27 with TRBJ1-1; no clear D. The CDR3 consists of 16 residues. Per the germline V gene, CDR1 is MNHEY and CDR2 is SMNVEV (reference sequence). V was shortened by 6 bases and J by 5 bases, with 22 bases between the two germline ends. The CDR3 DNA is TGTGCCAGCAGACAAGACACAGCTCTTTATGGAACTGAAGCTTTCTTT. As protein: CASRQDTALYGTEAFF.

This rearrangement joins TRBV6-1 to TRBJ2-7, with a tentative D call TRBD2 (6 bases). V gave up 3 bases and J gave up 1 base, with 10 bases separating them. This CDR3 contains 14 residues. Germline V lookup: CDR1 MNHNS, CDR2 SASEGT. The CDR3 loop reads CASSEGAGSYEQYF. For the CDR3, the DNA is TGTGCCAGCAGTGAGGGTGCGGGGTCCTACGAGCAGTACTTC.

The chain has TRBV18 and TRBJ2-5; D gene uncertain. The germline V gene encodes CDR1 KGHSH and CDR2 LQKENI. The CDR3 has 13 amino acids. V was pared by 0 bases and J by 7 bases, with 9 bases between. The CDR3 DNA sequence: TGTGCCAGCTCACCACCCGGCCAGATGACCCAGTACTTC. Residues: CASSPPGQMTQYF.

This chain links TRBV7-8 with TRBJ1-6; D remains ambiguous. CDR1 and CDR2 from the germline V gene are SGHVS and FQNEAQ. The V end was cut by 4 bases, the J end by 7 bases, with 8 bases between. The CDR3 covers 13 residues. CDR3 protein: CASSYSGNSPLHF. The DNA for the CDR3 is TGTGCCAGCAGCTATTCGGGGAATTCACCCCTCCACTTT.

The genes are TRBV23-1 and TRBJ2-2; no clear D gene. TRBV23-1 is classed as an ORF, of uncertain function. Deletions cut 0 bases from V and 0 bases from J, with 11 bases between. The CDR3 has 17 amino acids. CDR3 in DNA: TGCGCCAGCAGTCAATCTAGAACACGACCGAACACCGGGGAGCTGTTTTTT. Protein product: CASSQSRTRPNTGELFF.

This clone was seen only once. The rearrangement links TRBV2 to TRBJ1-6, with D perhaps matching TRBD1 (6 bases). This CDR3 region has 17 residues. With 2 bases removed from V and 7 bases from J, the gap between germline ends came to 18 bases. Germline V gives CDR1 SNHLY, CDR2 FYNNEI. In DNA form, the CDR3 reads TGTGCCAGCAGTGAATTCGGACCTTTTGACAGGAATTCACCCCTCCACTTT. This gives the protein CASSEFGPFDRNSPLHF.

The CDR3 sequence is CASSLAPGTVMNTEAFF. The CDR3 DNA reads as TGCGCCAGCAGCTTGGCCCCCGGGACGGTCATGAACACTGAAGCTTTCTTT. This rearrangement joins TRBV5-1 to TRBJ1-1, with D possibly being TRBD1 (5 bases). V was trimmed by 0 bases and J by 0 bases, leaving 15 bases between them. Germline V gene data show CDR1 as SGHRS and CDR2 as YFSETQ. This CDR3 is 17 amino acids long. Based on the CDR3 plus reference TRBV5-1 and TRBJ1-1, the full variable domain is KAGVTQTPRYLIKTRGQQVTLSCSPISGHRSVSWYQQTPGQGLQFLFEYFSETQRNKGNFPGRFSGRQFSNSRSEMNVSTLELGDSALYLCASSLAPGTVMNTEAFFGQGTRLTVV.

The rearrangement uses TRBV6-5 and TRBJ2-7, with D maybe TRBD1 (6 bases). CDR1 is MNHEY and CDR2 is SVGAGI in the germline V gene. The CDR3 length is 13 residues. V was shortened by 2 bases and J by 7 bases, with 12 bases between the two germline ends. This chain's CDR3 is CASSYTGQLEQYF. For the CDR3, the DNA is TGTGCCAGCAGTTACACCGGACAGCTAGAGCAGTACTTC.